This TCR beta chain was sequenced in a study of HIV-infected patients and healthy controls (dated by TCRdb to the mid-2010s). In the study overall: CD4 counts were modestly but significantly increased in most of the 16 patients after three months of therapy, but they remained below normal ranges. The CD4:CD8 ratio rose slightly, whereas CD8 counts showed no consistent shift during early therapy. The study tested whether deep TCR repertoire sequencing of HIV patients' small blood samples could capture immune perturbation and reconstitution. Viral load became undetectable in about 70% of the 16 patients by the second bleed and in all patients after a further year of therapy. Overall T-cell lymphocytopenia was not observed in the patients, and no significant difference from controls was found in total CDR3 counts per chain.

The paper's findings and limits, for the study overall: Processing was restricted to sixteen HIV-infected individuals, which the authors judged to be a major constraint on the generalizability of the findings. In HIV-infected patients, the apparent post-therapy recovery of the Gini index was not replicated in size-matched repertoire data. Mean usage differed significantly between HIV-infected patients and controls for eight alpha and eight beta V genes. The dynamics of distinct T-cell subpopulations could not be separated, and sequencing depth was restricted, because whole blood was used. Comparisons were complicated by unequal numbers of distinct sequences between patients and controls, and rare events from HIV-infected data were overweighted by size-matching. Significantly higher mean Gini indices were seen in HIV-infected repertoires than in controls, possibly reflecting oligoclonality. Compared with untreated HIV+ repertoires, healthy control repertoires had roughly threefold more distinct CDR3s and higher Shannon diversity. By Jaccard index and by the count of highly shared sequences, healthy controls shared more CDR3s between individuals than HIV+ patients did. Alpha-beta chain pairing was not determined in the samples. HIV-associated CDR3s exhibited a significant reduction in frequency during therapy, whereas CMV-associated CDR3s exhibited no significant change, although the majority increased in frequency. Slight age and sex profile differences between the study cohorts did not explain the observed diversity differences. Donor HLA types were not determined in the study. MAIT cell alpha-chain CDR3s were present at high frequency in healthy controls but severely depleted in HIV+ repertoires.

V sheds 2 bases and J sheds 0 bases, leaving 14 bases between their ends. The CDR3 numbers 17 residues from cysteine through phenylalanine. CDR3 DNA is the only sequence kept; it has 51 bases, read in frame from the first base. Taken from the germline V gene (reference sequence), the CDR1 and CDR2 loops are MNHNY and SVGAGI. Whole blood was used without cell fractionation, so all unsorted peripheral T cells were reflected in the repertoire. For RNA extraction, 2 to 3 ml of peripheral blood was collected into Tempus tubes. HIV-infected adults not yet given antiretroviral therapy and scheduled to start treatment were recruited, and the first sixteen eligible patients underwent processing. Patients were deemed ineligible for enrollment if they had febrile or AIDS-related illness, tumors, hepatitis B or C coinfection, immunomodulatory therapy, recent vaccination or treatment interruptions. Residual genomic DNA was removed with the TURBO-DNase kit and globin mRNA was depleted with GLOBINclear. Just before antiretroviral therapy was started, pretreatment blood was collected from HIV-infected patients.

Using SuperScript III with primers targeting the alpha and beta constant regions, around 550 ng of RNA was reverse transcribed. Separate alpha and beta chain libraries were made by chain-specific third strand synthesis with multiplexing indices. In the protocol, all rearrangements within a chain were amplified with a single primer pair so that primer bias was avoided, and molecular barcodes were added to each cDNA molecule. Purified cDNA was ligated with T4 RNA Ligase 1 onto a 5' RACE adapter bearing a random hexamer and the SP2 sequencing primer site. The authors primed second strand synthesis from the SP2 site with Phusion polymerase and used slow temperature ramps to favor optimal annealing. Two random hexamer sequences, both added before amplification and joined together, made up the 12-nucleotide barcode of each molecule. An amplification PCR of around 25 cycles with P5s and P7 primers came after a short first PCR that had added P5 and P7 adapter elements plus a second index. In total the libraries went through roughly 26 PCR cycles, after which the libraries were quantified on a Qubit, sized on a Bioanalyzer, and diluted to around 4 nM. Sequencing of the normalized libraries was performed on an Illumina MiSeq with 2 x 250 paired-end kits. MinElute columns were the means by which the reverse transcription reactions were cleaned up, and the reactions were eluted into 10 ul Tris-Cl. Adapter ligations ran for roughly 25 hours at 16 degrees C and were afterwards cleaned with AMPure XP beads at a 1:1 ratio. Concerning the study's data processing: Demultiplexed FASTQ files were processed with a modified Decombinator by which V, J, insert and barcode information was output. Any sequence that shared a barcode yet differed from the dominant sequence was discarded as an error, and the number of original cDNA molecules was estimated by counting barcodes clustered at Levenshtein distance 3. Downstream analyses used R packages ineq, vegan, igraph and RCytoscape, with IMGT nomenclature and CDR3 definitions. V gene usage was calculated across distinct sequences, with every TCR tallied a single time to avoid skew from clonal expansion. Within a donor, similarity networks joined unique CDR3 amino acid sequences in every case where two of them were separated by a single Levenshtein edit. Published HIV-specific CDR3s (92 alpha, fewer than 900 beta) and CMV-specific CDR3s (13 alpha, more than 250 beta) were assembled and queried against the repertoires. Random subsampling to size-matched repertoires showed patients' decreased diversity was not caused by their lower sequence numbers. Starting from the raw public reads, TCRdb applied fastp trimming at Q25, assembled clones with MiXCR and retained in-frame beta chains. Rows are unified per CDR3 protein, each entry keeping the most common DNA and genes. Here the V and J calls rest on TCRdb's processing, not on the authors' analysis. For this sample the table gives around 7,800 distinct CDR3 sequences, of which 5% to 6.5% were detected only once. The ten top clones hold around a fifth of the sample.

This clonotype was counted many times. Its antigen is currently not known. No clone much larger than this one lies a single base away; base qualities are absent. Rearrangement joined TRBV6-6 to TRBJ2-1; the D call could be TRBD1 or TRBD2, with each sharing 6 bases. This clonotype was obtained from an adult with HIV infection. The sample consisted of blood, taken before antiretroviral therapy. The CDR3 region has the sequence CASSYPGARGSYNEQFF. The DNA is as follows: TGTGCCAGCAGTTACCCGGGGGCGAGGGGCTCCTACAATGAGCAGTTCTTC.